A few counts support the clone carrying this T cell receptor (beta chain). This sample is drawn from a study of CD8 T cells in ankylosing spondylitis. Trimming removed 3 bases at V and 5 bases at J, with 17 bases between. Germline V gives CDR1 MGHDK, CDR2 SYGVNS. This CDR3 is 15 amino acids long. Molecular-barcoded quantitative 5'-RACE produced these TCR beta libraries. TCRdb re-derived calls from the 5' RACE reads in MiXCR, one entry per CDR3 protein. Found here are over 150,000 distinct CDR3 sequences, roughly 13% of them singletons; the top ten hold 16%. The chain recombines TRBV25-1 with TRBJ2-7; D call uncertain. This sequence was found in a male donor with ankylosing spondylitis or in good health (not recorded which). Sequencing was done on a sample of blood, either unsorted or a sorted T cell fraction (not recorded which). In nucleotides, the CDR3 is TGTGCCAGCAGTGACCCTACCCTCCCCTGGGACGAGCAGTACTTC. Encoded protein: CASSDPTLPWDEQYF.